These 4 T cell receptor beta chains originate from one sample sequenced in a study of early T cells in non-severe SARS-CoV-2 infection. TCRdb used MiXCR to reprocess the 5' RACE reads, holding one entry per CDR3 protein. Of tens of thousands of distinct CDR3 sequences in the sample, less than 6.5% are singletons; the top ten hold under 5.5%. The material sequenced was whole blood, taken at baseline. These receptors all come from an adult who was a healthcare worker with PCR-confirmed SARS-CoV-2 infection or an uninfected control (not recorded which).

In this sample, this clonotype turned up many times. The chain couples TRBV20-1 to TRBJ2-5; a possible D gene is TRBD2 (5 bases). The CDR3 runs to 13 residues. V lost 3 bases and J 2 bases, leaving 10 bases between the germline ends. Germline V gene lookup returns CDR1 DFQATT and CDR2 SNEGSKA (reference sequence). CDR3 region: CSARASGQETQYF. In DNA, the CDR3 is TGCAGTGCTAGGGCGTCGGGGCAAGAGACCCAGTACTTC.

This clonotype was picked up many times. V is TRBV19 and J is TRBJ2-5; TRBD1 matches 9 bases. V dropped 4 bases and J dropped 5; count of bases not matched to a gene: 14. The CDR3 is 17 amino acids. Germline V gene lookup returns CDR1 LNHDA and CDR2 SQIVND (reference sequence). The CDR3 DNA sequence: TGTGCCAGTAGTAGACGAACCACGGGACAGGGAAAGGAGACCCAGTACTTC. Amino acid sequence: CASSRRTTGQGKETQYF.

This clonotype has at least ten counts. The CDR3 DNA reads as TGTGCCAGCAGCTTACCCGGGACTAGCGGGAGCAATGAGCAGTTCTTC. The encoded protein is CASSLPGTSGSNEQFF. The gene calls are TRBV7-2 and TRBJ2-1; 14 nucleotides match TRBD2. This CDR3 is built from 16 residues. Trimming took 2 bases from V and 6 from J; bases not matched to a gene: 3. The germline V gene has CDR1 SGHTA and CDR2 FQGNSA.

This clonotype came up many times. The CDR3 DNA is TGTGCCAGCAGCTTGGGAGGGGGGAATGAGCAGTTCTTC. Amino acids: CASSLGGGNEQFF. The J gene is TRBJ2-1, the V gene TRBV7-3, with a tentative D call TRBD2 (7 bases). In germline, CDR1 is SGHTA, CDR2 FQGTGA. The CDR3 has 13 residues. V was trimmed by 3 bases and J by 7 bases, leaving 10 bases between them.